This T cell receptor beta chain was sequenced during a study of beta chain features in type 1 diabetes. The germline V gene encodes CDR1 SQVTM and CDR2 ANQGSEA. This CDR3 contains 13 residues. The authors reverse transcribed all of the isolated RNA, so sequencing captured expressed TCRB transcripts. Generated by immunoSEQ multiplex PCR, the TCRdb table keeps only in-frame clones and is missing some. The sample carries around 280,000 clones, about 8% recorded once. Material: central memory CD4+ T cells from blood. This chain connects TRBV29-1 to TRBJ2-3, with 7 bases that match TRBD1. The receptor was derived from a woman in her late teens or twenties in good health. CDR3 loop: CSLEGASTDTQYF. Written as DNA, the CDR3 is TGCAGTTTAGAGGGGGCTAGCACAGATACGCAGTATTTT.